Below are 7 T cell receptor beta chains sequenced from a single sample in a study of blood T cell repertoires in COVID-19. Method: immunoSEQ multiplex PCR; TCRdb's copy keeps in-frame clones and lacks some. The repertoire holds approximately 230,000 clones, with 70% to 90% as singletons. The sample consisted of peripheral blood. The receptor set was obtained from a woman in her forties who had recovered from COVID-19.

The chain joins TRBV28 to TRBJ1-2; 8 bases are shared with TRBD1. Germline assignment: CDR1 MDHEN and CDR2 SYDVKM. The CDR3 loop spans 14 amino acids. V lost 6 bases to trimming and J lost 3 bases; unmatched junction nucleotides: 6. The CDR3 loop reads CASRPGGQDYGYTF. In DNA, the CDR3 is TGTGCCAGCAGGCCGGGGGGACAGGACTATGGCTACACCTTC.

The chain joins TRBV6-2 or TRBV6-3 to TRBJ1-5; D is possibly TRBD1 (5 bases). The V and J ends lost 5 bases and 1 base respectively, with 12 bases between them. The CDR3 spans 15 residues. Germline V gene sequence: CDR1 MNHEY, CDR2 SVGEGT. The CDR3 spells CASSIDSISNQPQHF. The CDR3 coding sequence is TGTGCCAGCAGTATCGACAGTATCAGCAATCAGCCCCAGCATTTT.

This chain connects TRBV6-5 to TRBJ2-3; maybe TRBD2 (5 bases). CDR3 length: 13 residues. V was shortened by 11 bases and J by 3 bases, with 15 bases between the two germline ends. Germline CDR1 reads MNHEY; CDR2 reads SVGAGI. The CDR3 spells CASNARDTDTQYF. CDR3 DNA sequence: TGTGCCTCGAACGCGAGGGATACAGATACGCAGTATTTT.

The chain has TRBV6-5 and TRBJ2-3, with 13 bases aligning to TRBD2. Germline V lookup: CDR1 MNHEY, CDR2 SVGAGI. The CDR3 is made up of 15 amino acids. Trimming took 10 bases from V and 2 from J; bases not matched to a gene: 6. CDR3 protein: CATRTSGGTTDTQYF. The CDR3 region has the DNA TGTGCCACCCGGACTAGCGGGGGTACCACAGATACGCAGTATTTT.

V gene TRBV7-4 combines with J gene TRBJ2-5; D perhaps matches TRBD1 (6 bases). Looked up from germline, CDR1 is SGHVT and CDR2 is SQSDAQ. The CDR3 loop spans 14 amino acids. Deletions cut 3 bases from V and 2 bases from J, with 10 bases between. CDR3 residues: CASSFGQCQETQYF. Written as DNA, the CDR3 is TGTGCCAGCAGCTTCGGACAGTGTCAAGAGACCCAGTACTTC.

This sequence joins TRBV11-2 and TRBJ2-7, with D perhaps TRBD2 (6 bases). Germline-derived CDR1 and CDR2 are SGHAT and FQNNGV. The CDR3 contains 15 residues. Between the trimmed V and J ends, which lost 3 bases and 4 bases, there was a span of 16 bases. CDR3 coding DNA: TGTGCCAGCAGCTTCGTAGGCGGGACGGGGTACGAGCAGTACTTC. It specifies CASSFVGGTGYEQYF.

The genes are TRBV6-5 and TRBJ1-4, with a tentative D call TRBD1 (5 bases). Germline V lookup: CDR1 MNHEY, CDR2 SVGAGI. V shed 6 bases and J shed 7 bases, with 18 bases lying between them. The CDR3 totals 15 residues. CDR3 bases: TGTGCCAGCAGCCGAGCCGGGACTATAGTTGAAAAACTGTTTTTT. This gives the protein CASSRAGTIVEKLFF.